This entry lists 14 T cell receptor beta chains sequenced from one sample in a study of T-cell memory formation after mild COVID-19. One entry per CDR3 protein results from TCRdb running MiXCR on the 5' RACE reads. The sample lists fewer than 250,000 distinct CDR3 sequences; approximately 15% were seen once. The sequencing input was PBMCs or a T cell subset sorted from them (not recorded which). These TCRs come from an adult woman who had mild COVID-19 (a few samples of this study predate the infection). Cell type and time point are not known.

This clonotype was detected ten times or more. This chain joins TRBV7-9 and TRBJ1-2; D is unresolved. CDR1 and CDR2 (germline): SEHNR, FQNEAQ (reference sequence). V lost 1 base and J lost 3, with 12 bases in between. This CDR3 region has 15 residues. CDR3 DNA: TGTGCCAGCAGCTTAGAAGTGGGGATTTACTATGGCTACACCTTC. It is translated as CASSLEVGIYYGYTF.

The chain uses TRBV29-1 and TRBJ2-3, with D uncertain. V lost 8 bases and J 2 bases, leaving 8 bases between the germline ends. The CDR3 consists of 11 residues. The germline gives CDR1 SQVTM, CDR2 ANQGSEA. The CDR3 nucleotides are TGCAGCTTCAGGACCACAGATACGCAGTATTTT. As protein: CSFRTTDTQYF.

V gene TRBV7-2 combines with J gene TRBJ1-2; unclear D gene. Trimming pared 1 base from V and 10 bases from J, leaving 22 bases between. In germline, CDR1 is SGHTA, CDR2 FQGNSA. CDR3 length equals 16 residues. The CDR3 DNA sequence: TGTGCCAGCAGCTTAGATCCCCCCTTCGTGGGCACCCACTACACCTTC. It translates to CASSLDPPFVGTHYTF. Complete variable domain (other parts from reference TRBV7-2 and TRBJ1-2): GAGVSQSPSNKVTEKGKDVELRCDPISGHTALYWYRQSLGQGLEFLIYFQGNSAPDKSGLPSDRFSAERTGGSVSTLTIQRTQQEDSAVYLCASSLDPPFVGTHYTFGSGTRLTVV.

There are a few counts of this clonotype. The J gene is TRBJ2-7, the V gene TRBV7-8; 9 nucleotides match TRBD2. Losses at the gene ends were 5 bases for V and 3 bases for J; bases not matched to a gene: 14. The CDR3 totals 17 residues. The germline V gene encodes CDR1 SGHVS and CDR2 FQNEAQ. The CDR3 coding sequence is TGTGCCAGCAGCGGAGGGACTAGCCCAACACTAGTCTACGAGCAGTACTTC. It encodes CASSGGTSPTLVYEQYF.

This clonotype came up a few times. The chain joins TRBV5-6 to TRBJ1-1; D perhaps matches TRBD1 (5 bases). Per the germline V gene, CDR1 is SGHDT and CDR2 is YYEEEE. This CDR3 comprises 12 residues. Trimming shortened V by 4 bases and J by 7 bases, and 11 bases separated the two germline ends. CDR3 residues: CASSLMTVEAFF. The CDR3 coding sequence is TGTGCCAGCAGCCTCATGACAGTTGAAGCTTTCTTT.

This clonotype has only a few counts. This chain joins TRBV6-2 or TRBV6-3 and TRBJ1-1; D is unresolved. CDR3 size: 14 residues. The V gene's germline CDR1 is MNHEY and CDR2 SVGEGT. Trimming left V 7 bases short and J 0 bases short, with 12 bases between. CDR3 coding DNA: TGTGCCAGCATTACCACACAGTTGAACACTGAAGCTTTCTTT. This translates into CASITTQLNTEAFF.

This clonotype was detected only a few times. The J gene is TRBJ1-1, the V gene TRBV5-1; 8 bases fit TRBD1. After removal of 4 bases from V and 5 bases from J, the junction contained 7 bases not matched to a gene. This CDR3 region has 14 residues. CDR1 and CDR2 (germline): SGHRS, YFSETQ. CDR3 sequence reads: CASSVQGAQTEAFF. CDR3 DNA sequence: TGCGCCAGCAGCGTCCAGGGGGCGCAAACTGAAGCTTTCTTT.

This clonotype appeared a few times. The rearrangement uses TRBV12-3 or TRBV12-4 and TRBJ1-6; TRBD1 matches at 7 bases. There are 14 residues in the CDR3. Trimming removed 5 bases from V and 10 bases from J; junction bases left unmatched: 8. In DNA form, the CDR3 reads TGTGCCAGCAGTGACGCGCAGGGGGACTCACCCCTCCACTTT. Protein: CASSDAQGDSPLHF.

In this sample, this clonotype turned up a few times. The chain carries TRBV3-1 and TRBJ2-3; 11 nucleotides agree with TRBD1. CDR1 is LGHDT, CDR2 YNNKEL, per germline (reference sequence). J lost 6 bases, V lost 5 bases, and 1 base had no gene match. This CDR3 has 13 residues. The CDR3 bases are TGTGCCAGCAGCGGACAGGGGGCGGATACGCAGTATTTT. Amino acids: CASSGQGADTQYF.

For the CDR3, the DNA is TGTGCCACCAGCAGAGATCGAGGGGGGGCGACGGGTCAGCCCCAGCATTTT. Translated: CATSRDRGGATGQPQHF. The rearrangement joins TRBV15 to TRBJ1-5, with D possibly being TRBD1 (6 bases). CDR3 length equals 17 residues. V shed 0 bases and J shed 6 bases, with 18 bases lying between them. CDR1 LNHNV and CDR2 YYDKDF come from the germline V gene (reference sequence).

This chain joins TRBV7-2 and TRBJ1-6; no definite D call. V was shortened by 1 base and J by 9 bases, with 13 bases between the two germline ends. The CDR3 is made up of 15 amino acids. Germline V gene data show CDR1 as SGHTA and CDR2 as FQGNSA. The CDR3 sequence: CASSLGQAWGSPLHF. CDR3 nucleotides: TGTGCCAGCAGCTTAGGCCAGGCCTGGGGTTCACCCCTCCACTTT.

This clonotype was counted between two and nine times. This chain links TRBV7-2 with TRBJ1-1; perhaps TRBD1 as D (5 bases). The CDR3 covers 16 residues. Trimming took 3 bases from V and 1 from J, leaving 15 bases between them. CDR1 and CDR2 (germline): SGHTA, FQGNSA. CDR3 nucleotide sequence: TGTGCCAGCAGCTTGTTGGGGAGGGGTGCGAACACTGAAGCTTTCTTT. It encodes CASSLLGRGANTEAFF.

Only a few counts were recorded for this clonotype. The chain couples TRBV5-4 to TRBJ1-2, with TRBD1 as a possible D gene (6 bases). The CDR3 extends over 16 amino acids. The V and J ends lost 4 bases and 6 bases respectively, with 22 bases between them. Germline CDR1 and CDR2: SGHNT and YYREEE (reference sequence). CDR3 loop: CASSRETGTLNHGYTF. CDR3 DNA sequence: TGTGCCAGCAGCAGAGAAACAGGGACCTTGAACCATGGCTACACCTTC.

The chain employs TRBV7-9 and TRBJ2-1; 9 bases map to TRBD2. The CDR3 runs 15 residues. Germline V gives CDR1 SEHNR, CDR2 FQNEAQ (reference sequence). V was pared by 8 bases and J by 3 bases, with 8 bases of the junction left unmatched. CDR3 sequence (DNA): TGTGCCAGCGGAAAGACTAGCGGAAACTACAATGAGCAGTTCTTC. Translating gives CASGKTSGNYNEQFF.